Detailed here is one T cell receptor (beta chain). Its antigen remains unknown. The ends lost 4 bases at V and 5 bases at J; junction bases unmatched: 13. In germline, CDR1 is SGHRS, CDR2 YFSETQ. The CDR3 runs to 16 residues. The data derive from a study of cytomegalovirus exposure and HLA in healthy donors. Findings and limits, study-wide: A missense variant in DCLRE1C was later tied to TCR beta V- and J-gene trimming. In a later analysis, at a false discovery rate of 0.05, 17,000 or so TCR beta sequences matched HLA alleles.

The study ran its PCR with 60 Vbeta and 13 Jbeta primers. Sequencing used immunoSEQ multiplex PCR; TCRdb keeps in-frame clones, though not all of them. The repertoire holds around 200,000 clones, around 89% seen once, with approximately 1% in the top ten. This chain links TRBV5-1 with TRBJ2-5; 8 nucleotides align to TRBD2. Sample: PBMCs. The receptor was isolated from a woman younger than 35 in good health and CMV-seronegative. CDR3 DNA sequence: TGCGCCAGCAGCCCCCGGGGGGGAGGACGCGGGGAGACCCAGTACTTC. Amino acid sequence: CASSPRGGGRGETQYF.